These T cell receptor beta chains were read from a single sample in a study of blood T cell repertoires in COVID-19. Generated by immunoSEQ multiplex PCR, the TCRdb table keeps only in-frame clones and is missing some. Of approximately 450,000 clones listed, around 91% are singletons. The sample was PBMCs or T cells enriched from blood (not recorded which). The receptors originated from a man aged 30 to 39 who had recovered from COVID-19. CDR3s include the opening cysteine and the closing phenylalanine or tryptophan. Fields, in order: D gene, V gene, J gene, clone size, CDR3 protein, CDR3 DNA. A D gene is named only where the DNA matches it firmly. Clone size, where shown, is once, few, many, or a class for clones that have expanded.

>.|TRBV4-1|TRBJ1-1|.
CASSQDRVSGGPGTEAFF
TGCGCCAGCAGCCAAGATCGGGTTTCCGGGGGGCCAGGCACTGAAGCTTTCTTT
>.|TRBV6-5|TRBJ2-5|once
CASRTGTLQETQYF
TGTGCCAGCAGAACCGGGACTCTCCAAGAGACCCAGTACTTC
>TRBD1|TRBV28|TRBJ1-2|once
CASSSGQGSYGYTF
TGTGCCAGCAGCTCGGGACAGGGGAGCTATGGCTACACCTTC
>.|TRBV3-1/TRBV3-2|TRBJ1-3|few
CASSLRETGNTIYF
TGTGCCAGCAGCCTCAGGGAAACTGGAAACACCATATATTTT
>TRBD1|TRBV4-1|TRBJ2-7|.
CASSQGDRANEQYF
TGCGCCAGCAGCCAAGGCGACAGGGCCAACGAGCAGTACTTC
>TRBD1|TRBV5-1|TRBJ1-1|.
CASRGTAGNTEAFF
TGCGCCAGCAGAGGGACAGCAGGGAACACTGAAGCTTTCTTT
>.|TRBV5-1|TRBJ2-3|.
CASSLDGGTETDTQYF
TGCGCCAGCAGCTTGGACGGCGGGACGGAAACAGATACGCAGTATTTT
>.|TRBV28|TRBJ1-2|.
CASSFRAGDGYTF
TGTGCCAGCAGTTTTCGTGCAGGCGATGGCTACACCTTC
>.|TRBV11-2|TRBJ2-1|.
CASSPASTSYNEQFF
TGTGCCAGCAGCCCGGCTAGCACTTCCTACAATGAGCAGTTCTTC
>.|TRBV3-1/TRBV3-2|TRBJ2-3|.
CASSPNTDTQYF
TGTGCCAGCAGCCCCAACACAGATACGCAGTATTTT
>.|TRBV3-1/TRBV3-2|TRBJ2-4|.
CASSQTEDIQYF
TGTGCCAGCAGCCAAACCGAGGACATTCAGTACTTC
>TRBD1|TRBV2|TRBJ1-3|.
CASRSPGQGAGNTIYF
TGTGCCAGCAGATCCCCGGGACAGGGGGCTGGAAACACCATATATTTT
>.|TRBV28|TRBJ2-6|few
CASRGAGANVLTF
TGTGCCAGCAGAGGAGCCGGGGCCAACGTCCTGACTTTC
>TRBD2|TRBV6-5|TRBJ2-7|.
CASSYSGASGNYEQYF
TGTGCCAGCAGTTACTCCGGAGCTAGCGGGAACTACGAGCAGTACTTC
>TRBD1|TRBV5-8|TRBJ2-3|.
CASSRAPGQGTDTQYF
TGTGCCAGCAGTCGCGCCCCGGGACAGGGCACAGATACGCAGTATTTT
>.|TRBV15|TRBJ2-7|.
CATRDSYEQYF
TGTGCCACCAGAGACAGCTACGAGCAGTACTTC
>.|TRBV6-6|TRBJ1-2|.
CASSYFEEDGYGYTF
TGTGCCAGCAGTTACTTCGAGGAGGATGGGTATGGCTACACCTTC
>TRBD2|TRBV7-2|TRBJ2-2|.
CASSLDLAGGVGTGELFF
TGTGCCAGCAGCTTAGACCTAGCGGGAGGGGTCGGCACCGGGGAGCTGTTTTTT
>.|TRBV7-9|TRBJ1-4|.
CASSSGYREEKLFF
TGTGCCAGCAGCTCAGGGTACAGGGAGGAAAAACTGTTTTTT
>.|TRBV5-1|TRBJ1-3|.
CASSQQGFGNTIYF
TGCGCCAGCAGCCAACAGGGTTTTGGAAACACCATATATTTT
>.|TRBV4-1|TRBJ2-2|.
CASSHSAVANTGELFF
TGCGCCAGCAGCCATTCAGCGGTCGCGAACACCGGGGAGCTGTTTTTT
>.|TRBV21-1|TRBJ2-7|.
CASSKAYRGLYEQYF
TGTGCCAGCAGCAAAGCCTACAGGGGGCTTTACGAGCAGTACTTC
>TRBD2|TRBV5-1|TRBJ2-1|.
CASSPQPAGVIINEQFF
TGCGCCAGCAGCCCACAACCGGCGGGAGTGATCATCAATGAGCAGTTCTTC
>.|TRBV28|TRBJ1-1|.
CASTEQGWTEAFF
TGTGCCAGCACCGAACAGGGATGGACTGAAGCTTTCTTT
>TRBD1|TRBV12-3/TRBV12-4|TRBJ2-1|.
CASSLTGVNEQFF
TGTGCCAGCAGTTTAACAGGGGTCAATGAGCAGTTCTTC
>TRBD2|TRBV2|TRBJ2-1|.
CASSEAGIAGGEQFF
TGTGCCAGCAGCGAAGCAGGGATAGCGGGAGGGGAGCAGTTCTTC
>.|TRBV6-5|TRBJ1-5|.
CASSRDSSNQPQHF
TGTGCCAGCAGTAGGGACTCAAGCAATCAGCCCCAGCATTTT
>.|TRBV29-1|TRBJ2-7|.
CSVADSLSYEQYF
TGCAGCGTTGCGGATAGCCTCTCCTACGAGCAGTACTTC
>TRBD1|TRBV7-9|TRBJ1-2|.
CASSPRGQLVSDYGYTF
TGTGCCAGCAGCCCAAGGGGACAGTTGGTTTCTGATTATGGCTACACCTTC
>.|TRBV3-1/TRBV3-2|TRBJ1-1|.
CASSQGLQWDTEAFF
TGTGCCAGCAGCCAAGGGCTACAGTGGGACACTGAAGCTTTCTTT
>TRBD2|TRBV4-1|TRBJ2-2|.
CASSQDRSGRMNTGELFF
TGCGCCAGCAGCCAAGACCGGAGCGGGAGGATGAACACCGGGGAGCTGTTTTTT
>.|TRBV28|TRBJ1-2|.
CASLRGGANGYTF
TGTGCCAGCCTCAGGGGAGGGGCAAATGGCTACACCTTC
>.|TRBV27|TRBJ1-1|.
CASSFADMNTEAFF
TGTGCCAGCAGTTTTGCGGACATGAACACTGAAGCTTTCTTT
>.|TRBV4-2|TRBJ1-1|once
CASSQDGVQGLDTEAFF
TGTGCCAGCAGCCAAGATGGAGTTCAGGGCTTGGACACTGAAGCTTTCTTT
>TRBD1|TRBV10-1|TRBJ2-3|.
CASSSGGEGTDTQYF
TGCGCCAGCAGCTCAGGGGGCGAGGGCACAGATACGCAGTATTTT
>TRBD1|TRBV5-6|TRBJ1-5|.
CASSRGTVNQPQHF
TGTGCCAGCAGTCGTGGGACAGTGAACCAGCCCCAGCATTTT
>.|TRBV11-2|TRBJ1-6|.
CASSLDLEGSKSSPLHF
TGTGCCAGCAGCTTAGATCTGGAGGGGAGTAAGAGTTCACCCCTCCACTTT
>.|TRBV3-1/TRBV3-2|TRBJ2-5|once
CASSTGGGQETQYF
TGTGCCAGCAGTACAGGGGGGGGACAAGAGACCCAGTACTTC
>.|TRBV7-9|TRBJ2-5|few
CASTLTRNQETQYF
TGTGCCAGCACATTGACTAGAAACCAAGAGACCCAGTACTTC
>.|TRBV2|TRBJ2-3|once
CASMGGLPTDTQYF
TGTGCCAGCATGGGTGGACTGCCCACAGATACGCAGTATTTT
>.|TRBV7-9|TRBJ2-3|.
CASSLLANPDTQYF
TGTGCCAGCAGCTTACTAGCGAACCCAGATACGCAGTATTTT
>TRBD1|TRBV5-1|TRBJ1-2|.
CASSRETPDRSVVVGYTF
TGCGCCAGCAGCCGCGAAACACCGGACAGGTCGGTAGTAGTCGGCTACACCTTC
>TRBD2|TRBV9|TRBJ2-6|.
CASSVGGGSDGANVLTF
TGTGCCAGCAGCGTAGGGGGCGGGAGTGATGGGGCCAACGTCCTGACTTTC
>TRBD2|TRBV10-3|TRBJ2-3|.
CAISESSGRGDTQYF
TGTGCCATCAGTGAGTCTAGCGGGAGAGGAGATACGCAGTATTTT
>TRBD2|TRBV25-1|TRBJ2-5|few
CAGQGTSGRVETQYF
TGTGCCGGGCAGGGGACTAGCGGGAGGGTGGAGACCCAGTACTTC
>.|TRBV2|TRBJ2-4|.
CASSGRRTIKNIQYF
TGTGCCAGCAGTGGGAGAAGGACAATCAAAAACATTCAGTACTTC
>.|TRBV20-1|TRBJ2-7|.
CSASPAYEQYF
TGCAGTGCTAGCCCAGCCTACGAGCAGTACTTC
>.|TRBV6-1|TRBJ1-6|once
CASSEMGPGSYNSPLHF
TGTGCCAGCAGTGAAATGGGGCCGGGCTCCTATAATTCACCCCTCCACTTT
>.|TRBV28|TRBJ1-6|.
CASRTPGSPLHF
TGTGCCAGCAGGACCCCGGGATCACCCCTCCACTTT
>TRBD2|TRBV4-2|TRBJ2-1|.
CASSQDHPSGPRDYNEQFF
TGTGCCAGCAGCCAAGATCATCCTAGCGGGCCGCGCGATTACAATGAGCAGTTCTTC
>TRBD2|TRBV7-6|TRBJ2-3|.
CASSVTSGRTDTQYF
TGTGCCAGCAGCGTCACTAGCGGCCGCACAGATACGCAGTATTTT
>.|TRBV21-1|TRBJ2-3|.
CASSKVAPRGREGEDTQYF
TGTGCCAGCAGCAAAGTGGCCCCTCGGGGGCGGGAGGGGGAAGATACGCAGTATTTT
>.|TRBV6-5|TRBJ1-2|.
CASSYGQNYGYTF
TGTGCCAGCAGTTACGGGCAGAACTATGGCTACACCTTC
>.|TRBV10-3|TRBJ1-2|.
CAGLTANYGYTF
TGTGCCGGCTTGACAGCTAACTATGGCTACACCTTC
>TRBD2|TRBV27|TRBJ2-2|.
CASSLSSGTTGELFF
TGTGCCAGCAGTTTGAGTAGCGGGACCACCGGGGAGCTGTTTTTT
>.|TRBV5-1|TRBJ2-1|.
CASSYPGQAYNEQFF
TGCGCCAGCAGTTATCCGGGACAAGCATACAATGAGCAGTTCTTC
>.|TRBV6-5|TRBJ2-7|.
CATSYRGYEQYF
TGTGCCACCTCCTATAGGGGTTACGAGCAGTACTTC
>.|TRBV7-3|TRBJ2-1|.
CASSLGGISYNEQFF
TGTGCCAGCAGCTTAGGAGGCATTTCCTACAATGAGCAGTTCTTC